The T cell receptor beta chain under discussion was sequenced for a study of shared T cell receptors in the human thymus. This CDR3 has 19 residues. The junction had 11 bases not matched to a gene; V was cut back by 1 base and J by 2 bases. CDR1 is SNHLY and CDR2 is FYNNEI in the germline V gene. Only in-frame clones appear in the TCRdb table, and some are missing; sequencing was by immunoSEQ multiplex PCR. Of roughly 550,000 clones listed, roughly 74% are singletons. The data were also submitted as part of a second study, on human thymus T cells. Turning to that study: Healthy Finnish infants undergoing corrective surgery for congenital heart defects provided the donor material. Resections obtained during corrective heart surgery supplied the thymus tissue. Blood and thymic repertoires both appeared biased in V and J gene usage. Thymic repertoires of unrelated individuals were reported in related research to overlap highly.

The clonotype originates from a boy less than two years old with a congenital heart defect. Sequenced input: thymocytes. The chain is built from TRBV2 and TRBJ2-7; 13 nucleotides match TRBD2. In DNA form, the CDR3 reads TGTGCCAGCAGTGAAGTTGGGGGACTAGCGGGAAGTATAACCTACGAGCAGTACTTC. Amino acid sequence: CASSEVGGLAGSITYEQYF.